One sample yielded the 27 T cell receptor beta chains listed below, sequenced in a study of control samples from healthy donors and cancer patients. Only in-frame clones appear in the TCRdb table, and some are missing; sequencing was by immunoSEQ multiplex PCR. Of some 410,000 clones listed, roughly 90% are singletons. Material for sequencing was PBMCs. The receptors were sampled from a man in his forties or fifties with head and neck cancer.

V usage is TRBV6-1 and J usage is TRBJ2-1, with 13 positions matching TRBD2. J was trimmed by 8 bases and V by 4 bases; bases with no gene match: 8. Germline V gene lookup returns CDR1 MNHNS and CDR2 SASEGT. The CDR3 is made up of 16 amino acids. CDR3 amino acids: CASSVWTSGRNDEQFF. In DNA form, the CDR3 reads TGTGCCAGCAGTGTATGGACTAGCGGGAGAAACGATGAGCAGTTCTTC.

V gene TRBV14 combines with J gene TRBJ2-7; 9 nucleotides line up with TRBD1. The CDR3 runs to 14 residues. Per germline, CDR1 SGHDN and CDR2 FVKESK. Trimming at V came to 2 bases and at J to 3 bases, leaving 2 bases not matched to a gene. CDR3 coding DNA: TGTGCCAGCAGCCAACCGGGACAGGGCTACGAGCAGTACTTC. This codes for CASSQPGQGYEQYF.

The chain is built from TRBV15 and TRBJ1-4; no reliable D call. The CDR3 has 13 amino acids. V was trimmed by 4 bases and J by 7 bases, leaving 10 bases between them. Germline CDR1 is LNHNV and CDR2 is YYDKDF (reference sequence). The CDR3 coding sequence is TGTGCCACCAGCATCTTTTCCGGTGAAAAACTGTTTTTT. It encodes CATSIFSGEKLFF.

The rearrangement links TRBV7-9 to TRBJ2-1, with a tentative D call TRBD2 (6 bases). Trimming removed 1 base from V and 15 bases from J, with 16 bases in between. The germline CDR1 and CDR2 sequences are SEHNR and FQNEAQ (reference sequence). CDR3 length: 13 amino acids. The CDR3 here is CASSLGEEEGPFF. DNA of the CDR3: TGTGCCAGCAGCTTAGGAGAAGAGGAGGGGCCGTTCTTC.

The chain has TRBV12-3 or TRBV12-4 and TRBJ2-1, with 8 bases lining up with TRBD1. J lost 9 bases, V lost 6 bases, and 7 bases had no gene match. This CDR3 spans 13 amino acids. In DNA form, the CDR3 reads TGTGCCAGCAGAGACAGGGGAGACACTGAGCAGTTCTTC. Translating it yields CASRDRGDTEQFF.

The rearrangement links TRBV24-1 to TRBJ2-7, with D possibly being TRBD2 (5 bases). There are 15 residues in the CDR3. Trimming stripped 2 bases from V and 3 bases from J, with 13 bases between. Per germline, CDR1 KGHDR and CDR2 SFDVKD. CDR3 nucleotide sequence: TGTGCCACCAGTGATTCTCGAGGGAGAGTCTACGAGCAGTACTTC. Encoded protein: CATSDSRGRVYEQYF.

The chain employs TRBV13 and TRBJ2-3, with D tentatively TRBD1 (7 bases). Germline V gives CDR1 PRHDT, CDR2 FYEKMQ (reference sequence). V dropped 3 bases and J dropped 5 bases, with 21 bases sitting between them. The CDR3 consists of 17 residues. The CDR3 bases are TGTGCCAGCAGCTTCCTTCTGGCACAGGGGAGGATAGATACGCAGTATTTT. It codes for CASSFLLAQGRIDTQYF.

CDR3 in DNA: TGCGCCAGCAGCCAAAGCCAGGGCCGAGGGACCGGGGAGCTGTTTTTT. It translates to CASSQSQGRGTGELFF. This sequence joins TRBV4-3 and TRBJ2-2; possibly TRBD1 or TRBD2 for D (5 bases each). Germline V lookup: CDR1 LGHNA, CDR2 YSLEER. CDR3 length equals 16 residues. The germline V and J ends were trimmed by 2 bases and 5 bases, with 15 bases remaining between them.

As regards this clone: The sample contains more than one DNA sequence encoding this CDR3. The chain combines TRBV18 with TRBJ1-1; possible D gene TRBD1, 5 bases. Per the germline V gene, CDR1 is KGHSH and CDR2 is LQKENI. V shed 6 bases and J shed 5 bases, with 13 bases lying between them. The CDR3 has 13 amino acids. Here the CDR3 DNA reads TGTGCCAGCTCCGGGGGAGGGAGGACTGAAGCTTTCTTT. Encoded protein: CASSGGGRTEAFF. Using reference TRBV18 and TRBJ1-1 for the parts outside the CDR3, the full variable domain is NAGVMQNPRHLVRRRGQEARLRCSPMKGHSHVYWYRQLPEEGLKFMVYLQKENIIDESGMPKERFSAEFPKEGPSILRIQQVVRGDSAAYFCASSGGGRTEAFFGQGTRLTVV.

Concerning this clone: The identical CDR3 is also encoded by other nucleotide sequences in the sample. This chain joins TRBV18 and TRBJ2-7, with D tentatively TRBD1 or TRBD2 (5 bases each). The ends were cut back, 2 bases at V and 0 bases at J, with 11 bases in the middle. This CDR3 is 15 amino acids long. The germline V gene has CDR1 KGHSH and CDR2 LQKENI. CDR3 amino acids: CASSPGTESSYEQYF. In nucleotides, the CDR3 is TGTGCCAGCTCACCAGGGACGGAGAGCTCCTACGAGCAGTACTTC.

This sequence joins TRBV3-1 (or the pseudogene TRBV3-2) and TRBJ2-6; D gene uncertain. This CDR3 is 13 amino acids long. Trimming took off 4 bases at V and 4 bases at J, with 5 bases between the two ends. In germline, CDR1 is LGHDT, CDR2 YNNKEL (reference sequence). The chain's CDR3 is CASSPPGANVLTF. In nucleotides, the CDR3 is TGTGCCAGCAGCCCCCCCGGGGCCAACGTCCTGACTTTC.

The V gene is TRBV4-3, the J gene TRBJ1-2; D gene unclear. Trimming removed 1 base from V and 2 bases from J, with 11 bases in between. The CDR3 extends over 15 amino acids. The germline V gene has CDR1 LGHNA and CDR2 YSLEER. The CDR3 bases are TGCGCCAGCAGCCAAGGTTTAAGTCAGAACTATGGCTACACCTTC. This encodes CASSQGLSQNYGYTF.

This chain connects TRBV7-2 to TRBJ1-4, with D uncertain. CDR1 and CDR2 from the germline V gene are SGHTA and FQGNSA. The CDR3 runs 15 residues. V was cut by 0 bases and J by 7 bases, with 12 bases left in between. CDR3 DNA sequence: TGTGCCAGCAGCTTAGCAAGGGTAGTTGGTGAAAAACTGTTTTTT. It yields the protein CASSLARVVGEKLFF. The whole variable domain, filled in from reference TRBV7-2 and TRBJ1-4, reads GAGVSQSPSNKVTEKGKDVELRCDPISGHTALYWYRQSLGQGLEFLIYFQGNSAPDKSGLPSDRFSAERTGGSVSTLTIQRTQQEDSAVYLCASSLARVVGEKLFFGSGTQLSVL.

The chain is built from TRBV20-1 and TRBJ1-2; D unclear. The CDR3 covers 11 residues. V lost 3 bases, J lost 5 bases, and 7 bases lay in between. CDR1 and CDR2 (germline): DFQATT, SNEGSKA (reference sequence). The CDR3 loop is CSASGGYGYTF. The DNA for the CDR3 is TGCAGTGCTAGTGGCGGGTATGGCTACACCTTC.

This clone was observed a handful of times. The chain links TRBV29-1 to TRBJ1-2; no firm D call. The CDR3 runs 13 residues. Trimming took 3 bases from V and 2 from J, leaving 10 bases between them. From germline, CDR1 is SQVTM and CDR2 ANQGSEA. CDR3 nucleotides: TGCAGCGTTGATGAAAAGGGAAACTATGGCTACACCTTC. Translation: CSVDEKGNYGYTF.

The chain has TRBV5-6 and TRBJ1-6, with 7 bases aligning to TRBD1. CDR3 length: 15 residues. CDR1 is SGHDT and CDR2 is YYEEEE in the germline V gene. Trimming took 0 bases from V and 9 from J; bases not matched to a gene: 6. The CDR3 loop is CASSLEGTEVSPLHF. The CDR3 DNA follows: TGTGCCAGCAGCTTGGAGGGGACAGAAGTTTCACCCCTCCACTTT.

Turning to this clone: Other DNA sequences within the sample encode an identical CDR3. The gene calls are TRBV28 and TRBJ1-1, with TRBD1 identical over 7 bases. Germline trimming cut 6 bases from V and 1 base from J; bases unmatched to any gene: 2. CDR1 is MDHEN, CDR2 SYDVKM, per germline. This CDR3 is 13 amino acids long. The CDR3 protein is CASRRQGNTEAFF. The CDR3 DNA reads as TGTGCCAGCAGACGACAGGGGAACACTGAAGCTTTCTTT.

On this clone: The same CDR3 arises from other DNA sequences in this sample as well. The chain employs TRBV5-1 and TRBJ2-7; 8 bases align to TRBD2. CDR1 and CDR2 from the germline V gene are SGHRS and YFSETQ. The CDR3 is 16 residues long. After removal of 0 bases from V and 2 bases from J, the junction contained 7 bases not matched to a gene. CDR3 sequence: CASSLVGGSGTYEQYF. The CDR3 region has the DNA TGCGCCAGCAGCTTGGTGGGGGGTAGCGGGACCTACGAGCAGTACTTC.

The table lists this clone with a count of one. The chain recombines TRBV5-4 with TRBJ2-7, with a possible D match to TRBD1 (6 bases). V lost 4 bases to trimming and J lost 2 bases, with 16 bases between them. The length of the CDR3 is 15 residues. Germline CDR1 reads SGHNT; CDR2 reads YYREEE (reference sequence). CDR3 coding DNA: TGTGCCAGCAGCCCCGGGACACCCGCAACCTACGAGCAGTACTTC. Protein sequence: CASSPGTPATYEQYF.

CDR3 DNA sequence: TGTGCCAGCAGCTGGGGGACAGGGGGCGTCCGCACTGAAGCTTTCTTT. It translates to CASSWGTGGVRTEAFF. The rearrangement links TRBV5-6 to TRBJ1-1; 12 bases align to TRBD1. This CDR3 region has 16 residues. Per germline, CDR1 SGHDT and CDR2 YYEEEE. The V and J ends lost 3 bases and 4 bases, in that order; junction bases with no gene match: 7.

The chain links TRBV3-1 (or the pseudogene TRBV3-2) to TRBJ2-3; no firm D call. CDR3 length: 15 amino acids. Trimming removed 2 bases at V and 2 bases at J, with 11 bases between. Germline CDR1 LGHDT, CDR2 YNNKEL (reference sequence). The CDR3 here is CASSQQLVPTDTQYF. The CDR3 nucleotides read TGTGCCAGCAGCCAACAACTCGTTCCCACAGATACGCAGTATTTT.

The V gene is TRBV5-1, the J gene TRBJ2-2; 10 bases fit TRBD2. V trimming: 3 bases; J trimming: 3 bases; junction bases outside the gene matches: 5. The CDR3 extends over 16 amino acids. Germline loops: CDR1 SGHRS, CDR2 YFSETQ. In nucleotides, the CDR3 is TGCGCCAGCAGCTGGTCTAGCGGGGGCGACACCGGGGAGCTGTTTTTT. Protein product: CASSWSSGGDTGELFF. The whole variable domain, filled in from reference TRBV5-1 and TRBJ2-2, reads KAGVTQTPRYLIKTRGQQVTLSCSPISGHRSVSWYQQTPGQGLQFLFEYFSETQRNKGNFPGRFSGRQFSNSRSEMNVSTLELGDSALYLCASSWSSGGDTGELFFGEGSRLTVL.

This chain uses TRBV11-2 with TRBJ2-7; D is ambiguous. Deletions cut 5 bases from V and 5 bases from J, with 7 bases between. This CDR3 is built from 11 residues. Germline V lookup: CDR1 SGHAT, CDR2 FQNNGV. CDR3 sequence (DNA): TGTGCCAGCAGCGTGGAAGACGAGCAGTACTTC. It yields the protein CASSVEDEQYF.

The CDR3 DNA reads as TGTGCCATCAGTAGACAGGACATGAACACTGAAGCTTTCTTT. Protein sequence: CAISRQDMNTEAFF. The chain links TRBV10-3 to TRBJ1-1, with D possibly TRBD1 on 6 matching bases. V shed 5 bases and J shed 0 bases, with 10 bases lying between them. Germline loops: CDR1 ENHRY, CDR2 SYGVKD. The CDR3 spans 14 residues.

This chain connects TRBV19 to TRBJ2-7; TRBD1 aligns across 7 bases. The ends lost 3 bases at V and 2 bases at J; junction bases unmatched: 4. The CDR3 has 14 residues. From germline, CDR1 is LNHDA and CDR2 SQIVND (reference sequence). CDR3 DNA: TGTGCCAGTAGTATCTTCGGGACAGCCTACGAGCAGTACTTC. This sequence encodes CASSIFGTAYEQYF.

The chain uses TRBV4-2 and TRBJ2-2; D not certain. The germline gives CDR1 LGHNA, CDR2 YNFKEQ. The CDR3 is made up of 12 amino acids. V lost 3 bases and J 5 bases, leaving 4 bases between the germline ends. CDR3 DNA sequence: TGTGCCAGCAGCCACTTTACCGGGGAGCTGTTTTTT. Protein sequence: CASSHFTGELFF.

Relative to its sample, this clone is medium-sized (0.01 to 0.1%). The V call is TRBV10-3, the J call TRBJ1-1; 10 bases line up with TRBD1. J lost 7 bases, V lost 0 bases, and 8 bases had no gene match. CDR3 size: 16 residues. Germline CDR1 is ENHRY and CDR2 is SYGVKD. CDR3 protein: CAISESGDRGQGEAFF. Written as DNA, the CDR3 is TGTGCCATCAGTGAGTCGGGTGACAGGGGGCAAGGTGAAGCTTTCTTT.